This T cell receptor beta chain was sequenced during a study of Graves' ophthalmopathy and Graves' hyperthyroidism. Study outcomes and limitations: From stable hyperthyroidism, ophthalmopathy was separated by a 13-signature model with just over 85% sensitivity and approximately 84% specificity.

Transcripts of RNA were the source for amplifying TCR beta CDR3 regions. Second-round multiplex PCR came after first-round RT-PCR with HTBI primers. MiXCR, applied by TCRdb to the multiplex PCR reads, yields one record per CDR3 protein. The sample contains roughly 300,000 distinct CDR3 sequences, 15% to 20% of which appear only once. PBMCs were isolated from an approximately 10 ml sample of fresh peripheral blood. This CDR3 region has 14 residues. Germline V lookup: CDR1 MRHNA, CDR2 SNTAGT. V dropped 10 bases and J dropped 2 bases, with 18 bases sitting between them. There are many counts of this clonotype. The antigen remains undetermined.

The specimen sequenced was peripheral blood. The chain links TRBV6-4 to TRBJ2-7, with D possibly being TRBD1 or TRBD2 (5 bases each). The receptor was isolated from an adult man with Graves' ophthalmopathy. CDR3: CATPSGTTPYEQYF. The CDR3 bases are TGTGCCACGCCCTCTGGGACGACCCCCTACGAGCAGTACTTC.